The 30 T cell receptor beta chains below come from one sample, sequenced in a study of cytomegalovirus exposure and HLA in healthy donors. 60 Vbeta and 13 Jbeta primers were used in PCR. Assay used: immunoSEQ multiplex PCR; TCRdb lists only in-frame clones, some missing. The sample holds under 150,000 clones, approximately 72% seen once. The source material was PBMCs. Source of these receptors: a human donor in good health.

This clone was counted a single time. V is TRBV19 and J is TRBJ1-1; perhaps TRBD1 as D (6 bases). With 7 bases removed from V and 3 bases from J, the gap between germline ends came to 18 bases. Germline V gene lookup returns CDR1 LNHDA and CDR2 SQIVND (reference sequence). The CDR3 runs to 15 residues. CDR3 sequence reads: CASIGMGQGHTEAFF. The CDR3, as DNA: TGTGCCAGTATAGGCATGGGGCAGGGGCACACTGAAGCTTTCTTT.

This clone was observed a handful of times. The rearrangement links TRBV29-1 to TRBJ1-4; D gene uncertain. The CDR3 has 13 residues. V was shortened by 4 bases and J by 5 bases, with 11 bases between the two germline ends. Germline CDR1 SQVTM, CDR2 ANQGSEA. The CDR3 coding sequence is TGCAGCGTTGCCGGGGTAGTCAATGAAAAACTGTTTTTT. This codes for CSVAGVVNEKLFF.

With regard to this clone: Germline and junction disagree at one end, which may indicate a read error. The chain couples TRBV7-9 to TRBJ1-2; TRBD1 is a possible D gene (5 bases). This CDR3 comprises 16 residues. Germline CDR1 and CDR2: SEHNR and FQNEAQ (reference sequence). CDR3 DNA sequence: TGTTCCAGCAGCTTAGCGCTAACAGGACCCTACTATGGCTACACCTTC. Residues: CSSSLALTGPYYGYTF.

This sequence joins TRBV5-5 and TRBJ2-1; TRBD2 aligns across 9 bases. J was trimmed by 6 bases and V by 4 bases; bases with no gene match: 11. Germline CDR1 is SGHKS and CDR2 is YYEKEE (reference sequence). The CDR3 sequence is 16 residues long. CDR3 loop: CASSRLALAGSNEQFF. CDR3 coding DNA: TGTGCCAGCAGCCGTCTAGCACTAGCGGGTAGCAATGAGCAGTTCTTC.

V gene TRBV11-2 combines with J gene TRBJ2-1, with a weak D call TRBD2 (6 bases). CDR3 length: 17 amino acids. V lost 6 bases to trimming and J lost 7 bases, with 25 bases between them. CDR1 is SGHAT, CDR2 FQNNGV, per germline. The CDR3 spells CASSQIPREHGLNEQFF. The DNA for the CDR3 is TGTGCCAGCAGTCAAATCCCTCGGGAGCACGGTTTGAATGAGCAGTTCTTC.

The chain employs TRBV2 and TRBJ1-2; D possibly corresponds to TRBD1 (5 bases). Per the germline V gene, CDR1 is SNHLY and CDR2 is FYNNEI. The CDR3 is 17 residues long. Trimming shortened V by 4 bases and J by 2 bases, and 20 bases separated the two germline ends. The CDR3: CASSVLGRASSNYGYTF. Here the CDR3 DNA reads TGTGCCAGCAGTGTGTTGGGCAGGGCCTCTTCGAACTATGGCTACACCTTC.

The chain combines TRBV5-4 with TRBJ2-1; D perhaps matches TRBD2 (5 bases). The germline CDR1 and CDR2 sequences are SGHNT and YYREEE (reference sequence). This CDR3 region has 14 residues. V was pared by 5 bases and J by 5 bases, with 14 bases between. As DNA, the CDR3 is TGTGCCAGCAGACCCACCGCCGGGGACAATGAGCAGTTCTTC. Protein product: CASRPTAGDNEQFF.

The chain recombines TRBV4-3 with TRBJ2-6, with D possibly matching TRBD2 (5 bases). The CDR3 is 16 amino acids. With 0 bases removed from V and 3 bases from J, the gap between germline ends came to 9 bases. Germline V lookup: CDR1 LGHNA, CDR2 YSLEER. The CDR3 nucleotides read TGCGCCAGCAGCCAAGATGGAGAGGGTGGGGCCAACGTCCTGACTTTC. It translates to CASSQDGEGGANVLTF.

This rearrangement joins TRBV6-5 to TRBJ1-2; possibly TRBD1 for D (5 bases). V gave up 2 bases and J gave up 8 bases, with 12 bases separating them. Germline V lookup: CDR1 MNHEY, CDR2 SVGAGI. The CDR3 contains 13 residues. CDR3 protein: CASSYGQWGGYTF. The CDR3 DNA is TGTGCCAGCAGTTACGGGCAGTGGGGCGGCTACACCTTC.

The gene calls are TRBV28 and TRBJ2-1; TRBD1 aligns across 8 bases. CDR3 length equals 14 residues. V trimming: 2 bases; J trimming: 8 bases; junction bases outside the gene matches: 5. In germline, CDR1 is MDHEN, CDR2 SYDVKM. CDR3 nucleotide sequence: TGTGCCAGCAGTTTACCCTCGACAGGGGATGAGCAGTTCTTC. It yields the protein CASSLPSTGDEQFF. The full variable domain, completed using reference TRBV28 and TRBJ2-1, is DVKVTQSSRYLVKRTGEKVFLECVQDMDHENMFWYRQDPGLGLRLIYFSYDVKMKEKGDIPEGYSVSREKKERFSLILESASTNQTSMYLCASSLPSTGDEQFFGPGTRLTVL.

This chain uses TRBV11-2 with TRBJ2-3; TRBD2 matches at 8 bases. Losses at the gene ends were 5 bases for V and 3 bases for J; bases not matched to a gene: 7. Germline values: CDR1 SGHAT, CDR2 FQNNGV. This CDR3 has 15 amino acids. The CDR3 spells CASSPAAGGTDTQYF. CDR3 DNA sequence: TGTGCCAGCAGCCCCGCGGCGGGGGGAACAGATACGCAGTATTTT.

The V call is TRBV30, the J call TRBJ2-2; D might be TRBD1 (5 bases). CDR3 length equals 14 residues. Looked up from germline, CDR1 is GTSNPN and CDR2 is SVGIG (reference sequence). V shed 1 base and J shed 3 bases, with 9 bases lying between them. Written as DNA, the CDR3 is TGTGCCTGGAGTGGACAGATCTACACCGGGGAGCTGTTTTTT. Its translation is CAWSGQIYTGELFF. Filled out from reference TRBV30 and TRBJ2-2, the complete variable domain reads SQTIHQWPATLVQPVGSPLSLECTVEGTSNPNLYWYRQAAGRGLQLLFYSVGIGQISSEVPQNLSASRPQDRQFILSSKKLLLSDSGFYLCAWSGQIYTGELFFGEGSRLTVL.

This clone was observed a single time. CDR3 protein: CASSRQGATGELFF. The CDR3 nucleotides are TGTGCCAGTTCCAGACAGGGGGCGACCGGGGAGCTGTTTTTT. The rearrangement uses TRBV6-1 and TRBJ2-2; 10 nucleotides match TRBD1. The CDR3 runs 14 residues. The J segment lost 5 bases and the V segment lost 9 bases, leaving 6 bases of the junction unmatched. Per germline, CDR1 MNHNS and CDR2 SASEGT.

This rearrangement joins TRBV30 to TRBJ1-3; TRBD1 might be the D (5 bases). The CDR3 totals 15 residues. Germline V lookup: CDR1 GTSNPN, CDR2 SVGIG (reference sequence). V lost 2 bases and J lost 0, with 11 bases in between. CDR3 region: CAWSRGTHSGNTIYF. In DNA, the CDR3 is TGTGCCTGGAGTAGGGGCACCCACTCTGGAAACACCATATATTTT. The entire variable domain, with the rest obtained from reference TRBV30 and TRBJ1-3, is as follows: SQTIHQWPATLVQPVGSPLSLECTVEGTSNPNLYWYRQAAGRGLQLLFYSVGIGQISSEVPQNLSASRPQDRQFILSSKKLLLSDSGFYLCAWSRGTHSGNTIYFGEGSWLTVV.

This sequence joins TRBV29-1 and TRBJ2-2, with D tentatively TRBD2 (6 bases). The length of the CDR3 is 15 residues. V was shortened by 7 bases and J by 0 bases, with 15 bases between the two germline ends. The germline gives CDR1 SQVTM, CDR2 ANQGSEA. The CDR3 sequence: CSAKQWGANTGELFF. The CDR3 nucleotides are TGCAGCGCCAAGCAGTGGGGGGCGAACACCGGGGAGCTGTTTTTT.

The chain couples TRBV7-2 to TRBJ1-4, with D perhaps matching TRBD1 (5 bases). The CDR3 runs to 14 residues. V lost 6 bases, J lost 8 bases, and 16 bases lay in between. CDR1 and CDR2 from the germline V gene are SGHTA and FQGNSA. The CDR3 protein is CASRHDRASEKLFF. Written as DNA, the CDR3 is TGTGCCAGCAGACACGACAGAGCCTCCGAAAAACTGTTTTTT. The full variable domain, in which reference TRBV7-2 and TRBJ1-4 provide the parts outside the CDR3, is GAGVSQSPSNKVTEKGKDVELRCDPISGHTALYWYRQSLGQGLEFLIYFQGNSAPDKSGLPSDRFSAERTGGSVSTLTIQRTQQEDSAVYLCASRHDRASEKLFFGSGTQLSVL.

The chain has TRBV4-1 and TRBJ1-1; no clear D. Trimming cost V 5 bases and J 0 bases, with 13 bases left between them. CDR1 and CDR2 from the germline V gene are MGHRA and YSYEKL. The CDR3 is 15 residues long. The CDR3, as DNA: TGCGCCAGCAGCGCCCGATGGCCGATGAACACTGAAGCTTTCTTT. Its protein product is CASSARWPMNTEAFF.

This chain uses TRBV29-1 with TRBJ1-1; the D gene is possibly TRBD1 (5 bases). The V gene's germline CDR1 is SQVTM and CDR2 ANQGSEA. The CDR3 length is 14 residues. Between the trimmed V and J ends, which lost 0 bases and 5 bases, there was a span of 13 bases. CDR3 coding DNA: TGCAGCGTTGAAGATGTGGGGCAAGCTACTGAAGCTTTCTTT. This translates into CSVEDVGQATEAFF.

This clone was seen just once. This chain joins TRBV19 and TRBJ2-7, with 8 bases that match TRBD2. The CDR3 runs to 14 residues. V lost 6 bases and J lost 5; bases outside the gene matches: 9. Germline V gives CDR1 LNHDA, CDR2 SQIVND (reference sequence). The CDR3 DNA reads as TGTGCCAGTAGGGCCGGGACTAGGACCAACGAGCAGTACTTC. Encoded protein: CASRAGTRTNEQYF.

The V and J genes are TRBV7-9 and TRBJ2-1; TRBD1 might be the D (6 bases). Germline CDR1 reads SEHNR; CDR2 reads FQNEAQ (reference sequence). V lost 5 bases to trimming and J lost 8 bases, with 16 bases between them. The CDR3 totals 14 residues. The chain's CDR3 is CASSPVGAGDEQFF. The CDR3 region has the DNA TGTGCCAGCAGCCCCGTGGGGGCTGGCGATGAGCAGTTCTTC.

The CDR3 coding sequence is TGTGCCAGCAGCACAGGGACTAGCGCATACACAGATACGCAGTATTTT. This gives the protein CASSTGTSAYTDTQYF. The chain has TRBV11-2 and TRBJ2-3, with 10 positions matching TRBD2. V lost 5 bases to trimming and J lost 2 bases; unmatched junction nucleotides: 7. Germline V gives CDR1 SGHAT, CDR2 FQNNGV. The length of the CDR3 is 16 residues.

The chain couples TRBV6-5 to TRBJ1-1; the match to TRBD1 covers 7 bases. The CDR3 spans 11 residues. Germline trimming cut 7 bases from V and 6 bases from J; bases unmatched to any gene: 2. Germline CDR1 reads MNHEY; CDR2 reads SVGAGI. Written as DNA, the CDR3 is TGTGCCAGCAAGGGGGCGTCTGAAGCTTTCTTT. This encodes CASKGASEAFF.

The chain is built from TRBV7-8 and TRBJ2-5, with D perhaps TRBD1 (6 bases). The J call may be in error: the DNA end matches TRBJ2-7 better. Germline V CDR1 and CDR2: SGHVS, FQNEAQ. CDR3 length: 17 amino acids. DNA for the CDR3: TGTGCCAGCAGCTTAGAGTTTGTGAGACAGGAGCGCTACGAGCAGTACTTC. Protein product: CASSLEFVRQERYEQYF.

This chain connects TRBV21-1 to TRBJ1-1; TRBD1 reflects the table's D call only, with no check against the DNA. TRBV21-1 has pseudogene status. The CDR3 consists of 18 residues. The CDR3 DNA is TGTGCCAGCAGCAAAGGCAGGGTGAACTCGGGACAGGACACTGAAGCTTTCTTT. Its translation is CASSKGRVNSGQDTEAFF.

This clone was counted a few times. This sequence joins TRBV9 and TRBJ1-6; the match to TRBD1 covers 11 bases. CDR1 SGDLS and CDR2 YYNGEE come from the germline V gene. Trimming took 3 bases from V and 8 from J; bases not matched to a gene: 7. This CDR3 region has 16 residues. CDR3: CASSALPGQGDSPLHF. The CDR3 DNA sequence: TGTGCCAGCAGCGCTCTCCCGGGACAGGGGGATTCACCCCTCCACTTT.

In DNA form, the CDR3 reads TGTGCCAGCAGCTTAGGGGGGGTAGCCAAAAACATTCAGTACTTC. Protein sequence: CASSLGGVAKNIQYF. The J gene is TRBJ2-4, the V gene TRBV7-2; TRBD2 might be the D (6 bases). Trimming cost V 1 base and J 0 bases, with 7 bases left between them. Germline V gene data show CDR1 as SGHTA and CDR2 as FQGNSA. The CDR3 has 15 amino acids. The full variable domain, rest sourced from reference TRBV7-2 and TRBJ2-4, is GAGVSQSPSNKVTEKGKDVELRCDPISGHTALYWYRQSLGQGLEFLIYFQGNSAPDKSGLPSDRFSAERTGGSVSTLTIQRTQQEDSAVYLCASSLGGVAKNIQYFGAGTRLSVL.

The J gene is TRBJ2-1, the V gene TRBV7-2, with TRBD2 matching 13 bases. Germline V lookup: CDR1 SGHTA, CDR2 FQGNSA. This CDR3 contains 16 residues. The V gene end was trimmed by 3 bases and the J gene end by 4 bases; junction bases not matched to a gene: 3. The DNA of the CDR3 is TGTGCCAGCAGCTTCACGACTAGCGGGAGGTACAATGAGCAGTTCTTC. Protein sequence: CASSFTTSGRYNEQFF.

V gene TRBV4-3 combines with J gene TRBJ1-6, with 11 nucleotides matching TRBD1. Trimming took 3 bases from V and 10 from J; bases not matched to a gene: 5. Germline V CDR1 and CDR2: LGHNA, YSLEER. This CDR3 is 15 amino acids long. The CDR3 here is CASSQLGQGASPLHF. The CDR3 region has the DNA TGCGCCAGCAGCCAGCTCGGACAGGGGGCATCACCCCTCCACTTT.

V is TRBV28 and J is TRBJ2-5; a weak D match, TRBD2 (6 bases). In germline, CDR1 is MDHEN, CDR2 SYDVKM. The CDR3 has 16 residues. Trimming shortened V by 5 bases and J by 4 bases, and 20 bases separated the two germline ends. CDR3 DNA sequence: TGTGCCAGCAGTCAGCGCCGGTGGGGAGCGGGAGAGACCCAGTACTTC. Encoded protein: CASSQRRWGAGETQYF.

The J gene is TRBJ1-1, the V gene TRBV2, with D maybe TRBD1 (5 bases). Germline lookup yields CDR1 SNHLY and CDR2 FYNNEI. The CDR3 is 15 amino acids. Deletions cut 0 bases from V and 4 bases from J, with 12 bases between. Written as DNA, the CDR3 is TGTGCCAGCAGTGAAGCGCTCCAGGGCCGCACTGAAGCTTTCTTT. The encoded protein is CASSEALQGRTEAFF.